This entry lists 15 T cell receptor beta chains sequenced from one sample in a study of T cells in localized non-small cell lung cancer. The assay was immunoSEQ multiplex PCR, and TCRdb's table has in-frame clones only and misses some. The repertoire holds 30,000 to 35,000 clones, with 91% as singletons. Sequences were derived from peripheral blood mononuclear cells, sampled before any cancer treatment. All receptors come from a female donor of 60 years or more with stage II lung adenocarcinoma.

In this sample, this clone turned up once. This chain uses TRBV15 with TRBJ1-5; 9 bases agree with TRBD1. Germline assignment: CDR1 LNHNV and CDR2 YYDKDF (reference sequence). Trimming took 1 base from V and 7 from J; bases not matched to a gene: 5. The CDR3 has 15 residues. The CDR3 nucleotides read TGTGCCACCAGCAGAGCACAGGGGGCAGGACAGCCCCAGCATTTT. It codes for CATSRAQGAGQPQHF.

The chain has TRBV6-1 and TRBJ1-3; D call uncertain. Trimming cost V 4 bases and J 2 bases, with 15 bases left between them. The CDR3 spans 16 residues. CDR1 is MNHNS and CDR2 is SASEGT in the germline V gene. The CDR3, as DNA: TGTGCCAGCAGTGGCGGGCACACTTCCACTGGAAACACCATATATTTT. As protein: CASSGGHTSTGNTIYF.

The chain has TRBV5-1 and TRBJ2-6, with D possibly called TRBD1 or TRBD2 (5 bases each). Trimming shortened V by 3 bases and J by 6 bases, and 13 bases separated the two germline ends. The germline gives CDR1 SGHRS, CDR2 YFSETQ. CDR3 length: 15 amino acids. The CDR3 nucleotides are TGCGCCAGCAGCTCACGTTCGGGGCAGGCCAACGTCCTGACTTTC. Translation: CASSSRSGQANVLTF. The whole variable domain, remainder taken from reference TRBV5-1 and TRBJ2-6, is KAGVTQTPRYLIKTRGQQVTLSCSPISGHRSVSWYQQTPGQGLQFLFEYFSETQRNKGNFPGRFSGRQFSNSRSEMNVSTLELGDSALYLCASSSRSGQANVLTFGAGSRLTVL.

The V call is TRBV29-1, the J call TRBJ2-6; tentative D call: TRBD2 (5 bases). The CDR3 totals 14 residues. Germline CDR1 reads SQVTM; CDR2 reads ANQGSEA. The V end lost 6 bases, the J end lost 3 bases, and 12 bases lay between the germline ends. The CDR3 region has the DNA TGCAGCGTCGCGGAAGGGAGTGGGGCCAACGTCCTGACTTTC. This translates into CSVAEGSGANVLTF.

The CDR3 bases are TGTGCCAGCAGCTTATCCCGACAGACTTCTAACTATGGCTACACCTTC. Its translation: CASSLSRQTSNYGYTF. The gene calls are TRBV7-2 and TRBJ1-2; TRBD1 is a possible D gene (5 bases). V shed 2 bases and J shed 0 bases, with 13 bases lying between them. The germline V gene encodes CDR1 SGHTA and CDR2 FQGNSA. The CDR3 is 16 amino acids.

This CDR3 reads CASSREQGRFGELFF. The CDR3 DNA is TGTGCCAGCAGCCGGGAACAGGGAAGGTTCGGGGAGCTGTTTTTT. This chain joins TRBV7-9 and TRBJ2-2; D perhaps matches TRBD1 (6 bases). V dropped 5 bases and J dropped 7 bases, with 17 bases sitting between them. The CDR3 loop spans 15 amino acids. The germline V gene has CDR1 SEHNR and CDR2 FQNEAQ (reference sequence).

V is TRBV21-1 and J is TRBJ1-1; the table gives TRBD1 as D, unverified against the DNA. TRBV21-1 is a listed pseudogene. The CDR3 loop spans 15 amino acids. The CDR3 region is CASSTYRGAHTEAFF. Written as DNA, the CDR3 is TGTGCCAGCAGCACCTACAGGGGCGCTCACACTGAAGCTTTCTTT.

The chain links TRBV6-6 to TRBJ1-2; D is uncertain. This CDR3 is built from 14 residues. Germline V gene lookup returns CDR1 MNHNY and CDR2 SVGAGI (reference sequence). The V gene lost 3 bases and the J gene lost 1 base, with 9 bases spanning the gap. The CDR3 nucleotides are TGTGCCAGCAGTTATAGTACCGGTAACTATGGCTACACCTTC. This gives the protein CASSYSTGNYGYTF.

The DNA for the CDR3 is TGTGCCAGCAGCTTAGTTTTCGGGGAGGGAGGCACTGAAGCTTTCTTT. Protein sequence: CASSLVFGEGGTEAFF. This chain links TRBV7-9 with TRBJ1-1; D gene unclear. Trimming removed 1 base at V and 4 bases at J, with 16 bases between. The CDR3 spans 16 residues. Germline V gives CDR1 SEHNR, CDR2 FQNEAQ (reference sequence).

V usage is TRBV5-6 and J usage is TRBJ2-3; D remains ambiguous. Germline V gene sequence: CDR1 SGHDT, CDR2 YYEEEE. This CDR3 comprises 14 residues. Trimming took off 4 bases at V and 0 bases at J, with 9 bases between the two ends. The CDR3 region is CASSPLSSTDTQYF. CDR3 nucleotide sequence: TGTGCCAGCAGCCCCCTGAGTAGCACAGATACGCAGTATTTT.

The J gene is TRBJ2-5, the V gene TRBV5-1; a possible D gene is TRBD2 (5 bases). The J call is uncertain, as TRBJ2-7 better fits the DNA end. Germline V lookup: CDR1 SGHRS, CDR2 YFSETQ. The CDR3 has 14 amino acids. CDR3 protein: CASSPPSTTYEQYF. DNA of the CDR3: TGCGCCAGCAGCCCTCCCTCGACTACCTACGAGCAGTACTTC.

The V gene is TRBV9, the J gene TRBJ2-3; weak D call: TRBD1 (6 bases). CDR3 length: 15 amino acids. Per germline, CDR1 SGDLS and CDR2 YYNGEE. Trimming shortened V by 0 bases and J by 0 bases, and 8 bases separated the two germline ends. The CDR3, as DNA: TGTGCCAGCAGCGTAGAACAGGGAAGCACAGATACGCAGTATTTT. Translating it yields CASSVEQGSTDTQYF.

CDR3 in amino acids: CASTHVGGEYEQFF. Here the CDR3 DNA reads TGTGCCAGTACCCACGTCGGGGGTGAGTATGAGCAGTTCTTC. The chain combines TRBV19 with TRBJ2-1; the D gene is possibly TRBD2 (6 bases). Germline CDR1 reads LNHDA; CDR2 reads SQIVND (reference sequence). The CDR3 covers 14 residues. V was trimmed by 7 bases and J by 8 bases, leaving 18 bases between them.

The genes are TRBV28 and TRBJ1-2; no firm D call. There are 15 residues in the CDR3. The ends were cut back, 5 bases at V and 5 bases at J, with 18 bases in the middle. Germline CDR1 and CDR2: MDHEN and SYDVKM. The CDR3 DNA reads as TGTGCCAGCAGTCTCTGGACTCTGGAGGTTTATGGCTACACCTTC. Translated: CASSLWTLEVYGYTF.

This rearrangement joins TRBV5-1 to TRBJ2-7; tentatively, D is TRBD1 or TRBD2 (5 bases each). The V end lost 4 bases, the J end lost 4 bases, and 15 bases lay between the germline ends. Germline CDR1 SGHRS, CDR2 YFSETQ. The CDR3 is 14 amino acids. This chain's CDR3 is CASSPPGQRYEQYF. The CDR3 DNA reads as TGCGCCAGCAGCCCGCCGGGGCAGAGGTACGAGCAGTACTTC.